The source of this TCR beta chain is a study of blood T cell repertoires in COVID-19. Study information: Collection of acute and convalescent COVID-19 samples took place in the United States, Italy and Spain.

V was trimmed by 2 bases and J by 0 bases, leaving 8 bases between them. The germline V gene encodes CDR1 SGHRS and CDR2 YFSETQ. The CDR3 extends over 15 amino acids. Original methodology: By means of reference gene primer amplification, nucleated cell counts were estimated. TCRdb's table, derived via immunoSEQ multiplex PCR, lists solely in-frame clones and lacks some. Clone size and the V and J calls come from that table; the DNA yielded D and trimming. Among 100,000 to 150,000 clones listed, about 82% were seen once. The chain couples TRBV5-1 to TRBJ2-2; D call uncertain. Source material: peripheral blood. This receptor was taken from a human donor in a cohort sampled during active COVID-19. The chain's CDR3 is CASSLLDSNTGELFF. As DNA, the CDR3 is TGCGCCAGCAGCTTACTTGATTCGAACACCGGGGAGCTGTTTTTT.